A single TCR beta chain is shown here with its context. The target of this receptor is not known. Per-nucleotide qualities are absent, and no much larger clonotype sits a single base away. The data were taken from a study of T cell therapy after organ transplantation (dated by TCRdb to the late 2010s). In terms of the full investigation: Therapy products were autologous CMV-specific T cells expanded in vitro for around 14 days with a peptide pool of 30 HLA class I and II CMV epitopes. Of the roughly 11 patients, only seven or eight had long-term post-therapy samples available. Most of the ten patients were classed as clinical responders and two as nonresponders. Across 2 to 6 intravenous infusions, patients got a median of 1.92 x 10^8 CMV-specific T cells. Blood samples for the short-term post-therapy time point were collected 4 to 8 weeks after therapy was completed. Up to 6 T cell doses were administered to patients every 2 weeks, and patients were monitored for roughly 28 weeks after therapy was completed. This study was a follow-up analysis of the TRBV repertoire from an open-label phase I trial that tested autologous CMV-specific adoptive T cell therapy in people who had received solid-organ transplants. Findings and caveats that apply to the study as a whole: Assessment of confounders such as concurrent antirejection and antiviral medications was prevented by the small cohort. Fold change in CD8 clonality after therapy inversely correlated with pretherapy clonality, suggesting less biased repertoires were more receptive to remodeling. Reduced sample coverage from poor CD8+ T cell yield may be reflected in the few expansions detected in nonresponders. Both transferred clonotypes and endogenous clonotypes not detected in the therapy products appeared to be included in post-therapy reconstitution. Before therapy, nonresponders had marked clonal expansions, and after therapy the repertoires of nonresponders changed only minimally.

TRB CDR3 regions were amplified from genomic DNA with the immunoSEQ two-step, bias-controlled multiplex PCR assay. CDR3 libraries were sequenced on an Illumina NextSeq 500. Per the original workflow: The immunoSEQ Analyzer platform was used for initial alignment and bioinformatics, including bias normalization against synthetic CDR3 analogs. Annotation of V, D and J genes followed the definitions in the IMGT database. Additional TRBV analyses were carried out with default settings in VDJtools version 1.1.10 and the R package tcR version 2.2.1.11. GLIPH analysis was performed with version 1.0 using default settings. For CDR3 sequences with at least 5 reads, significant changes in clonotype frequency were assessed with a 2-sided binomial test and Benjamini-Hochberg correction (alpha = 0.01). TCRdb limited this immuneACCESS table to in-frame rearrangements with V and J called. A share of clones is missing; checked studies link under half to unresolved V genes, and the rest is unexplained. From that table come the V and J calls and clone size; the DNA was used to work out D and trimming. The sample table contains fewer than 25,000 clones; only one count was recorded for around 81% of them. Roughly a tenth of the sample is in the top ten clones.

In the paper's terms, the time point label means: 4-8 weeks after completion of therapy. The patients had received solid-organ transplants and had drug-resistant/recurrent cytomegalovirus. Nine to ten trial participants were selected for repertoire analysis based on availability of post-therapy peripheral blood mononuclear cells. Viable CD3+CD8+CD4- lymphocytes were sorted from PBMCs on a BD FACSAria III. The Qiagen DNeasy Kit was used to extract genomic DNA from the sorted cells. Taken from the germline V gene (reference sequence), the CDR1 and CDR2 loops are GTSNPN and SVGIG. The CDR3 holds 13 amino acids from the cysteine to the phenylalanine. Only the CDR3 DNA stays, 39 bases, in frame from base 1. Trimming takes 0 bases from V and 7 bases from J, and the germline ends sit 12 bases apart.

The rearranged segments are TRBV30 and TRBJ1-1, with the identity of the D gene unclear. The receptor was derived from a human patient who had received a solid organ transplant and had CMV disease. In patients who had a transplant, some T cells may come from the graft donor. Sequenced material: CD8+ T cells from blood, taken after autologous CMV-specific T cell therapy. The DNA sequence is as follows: TGTGCCTGGAGTGTTTATCCGGGCCGTGAAGCTTTCTTT. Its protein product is CAWSVYPGREAFF.